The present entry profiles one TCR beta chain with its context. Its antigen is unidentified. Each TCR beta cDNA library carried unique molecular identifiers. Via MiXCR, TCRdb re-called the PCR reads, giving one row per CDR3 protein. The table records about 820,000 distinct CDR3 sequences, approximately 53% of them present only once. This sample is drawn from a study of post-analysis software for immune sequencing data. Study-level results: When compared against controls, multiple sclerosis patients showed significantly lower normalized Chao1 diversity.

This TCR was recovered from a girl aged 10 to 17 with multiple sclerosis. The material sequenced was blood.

CDR3 sequence (DNA): TGCAGTGCTAGAGATTGGAGCGGGATACCCGAGCAGACCCAGTACTTC. Protein product: CSARDWSGIPEQTQYF. The chain employs TRBV20-1 and TRBJ2-7; the match to TRBD2 covers 7 bases. TRBJ2-5 matches the DNA end more closely, so the J call is doubtful. The germline V gene encodes CDR1 DFQATT and CDR2 SNEGSKA (reference sequence). This CDR3 spans 16 amino acids.